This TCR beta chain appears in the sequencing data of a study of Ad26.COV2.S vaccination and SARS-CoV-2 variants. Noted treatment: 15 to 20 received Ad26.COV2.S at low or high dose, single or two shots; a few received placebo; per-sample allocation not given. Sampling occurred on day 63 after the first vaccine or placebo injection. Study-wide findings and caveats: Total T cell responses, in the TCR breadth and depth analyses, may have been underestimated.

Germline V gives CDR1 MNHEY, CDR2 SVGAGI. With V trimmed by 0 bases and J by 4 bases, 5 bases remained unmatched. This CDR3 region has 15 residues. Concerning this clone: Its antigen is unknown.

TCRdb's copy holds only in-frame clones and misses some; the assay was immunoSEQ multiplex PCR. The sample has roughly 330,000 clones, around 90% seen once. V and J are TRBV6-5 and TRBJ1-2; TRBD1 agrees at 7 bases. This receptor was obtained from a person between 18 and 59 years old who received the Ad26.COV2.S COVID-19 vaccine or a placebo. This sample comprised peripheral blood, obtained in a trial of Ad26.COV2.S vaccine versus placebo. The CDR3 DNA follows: TGTGCCAGCAGTTACTCTTACCGGGACAGCTATGGCTACACCTTC. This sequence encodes CASSYSYRDSYGYTF.